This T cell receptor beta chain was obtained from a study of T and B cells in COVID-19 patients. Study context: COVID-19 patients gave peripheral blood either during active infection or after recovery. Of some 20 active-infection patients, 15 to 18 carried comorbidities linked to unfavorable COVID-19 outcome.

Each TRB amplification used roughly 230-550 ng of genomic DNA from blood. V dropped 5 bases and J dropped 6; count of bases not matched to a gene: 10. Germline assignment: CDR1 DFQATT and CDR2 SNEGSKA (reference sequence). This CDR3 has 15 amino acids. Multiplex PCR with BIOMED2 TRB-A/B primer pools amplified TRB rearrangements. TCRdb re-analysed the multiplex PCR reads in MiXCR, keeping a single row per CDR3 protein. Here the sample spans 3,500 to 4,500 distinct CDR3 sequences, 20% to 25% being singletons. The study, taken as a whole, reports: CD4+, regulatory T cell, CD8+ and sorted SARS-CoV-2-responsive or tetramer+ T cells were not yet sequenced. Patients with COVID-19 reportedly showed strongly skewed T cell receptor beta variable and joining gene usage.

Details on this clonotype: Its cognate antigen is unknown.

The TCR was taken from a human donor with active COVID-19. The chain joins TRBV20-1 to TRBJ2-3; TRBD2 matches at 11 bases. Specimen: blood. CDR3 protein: CSAEPGSGGADTQYF. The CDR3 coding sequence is TGCAGTGCTGAACCAGGTAGCGGGGGGGCCGATACGCAGTATTTT.